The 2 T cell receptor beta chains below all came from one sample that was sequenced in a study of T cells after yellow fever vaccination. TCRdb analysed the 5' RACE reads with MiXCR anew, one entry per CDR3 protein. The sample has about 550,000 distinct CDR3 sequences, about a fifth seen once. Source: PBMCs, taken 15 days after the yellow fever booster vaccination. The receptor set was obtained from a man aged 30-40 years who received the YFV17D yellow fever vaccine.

DNA of the CDR3: TGTGCCAGTAGTGAGTCCTCAGCGGGGAAAAGGGAGCAGTACTTC. Its translation: CASSESSAGKREQYF. The chain carries TRBV19 and TRBJ2-7, with TRBD2 matching 7 bases. The CDR3 totals 15 residues. The germline CDR1 and CDR2 sequences are LNHDA and SQIVND (reference sequence). V was clipped by 5 bases and J by 7 bases; unmatched bases: 14. The whole variable domain, filled in from reference TRBV19 and TRBJ2-7, reads DGGITQSPKYLFRKEGQNVTLSCEQNLNHDAMYWYRQDPGQGLRLIYYSQIVNDFQKGDIAEGYSVSREKKESFPLTVTSAQKNPTAFYLCASSESSAGKREQYFGPGTRLTVT.

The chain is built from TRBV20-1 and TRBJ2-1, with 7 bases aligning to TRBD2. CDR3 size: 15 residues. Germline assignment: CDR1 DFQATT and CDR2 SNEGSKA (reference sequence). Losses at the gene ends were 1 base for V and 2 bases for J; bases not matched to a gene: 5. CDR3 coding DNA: TGCAGTGCTAGAGTGGCTAGCGGACCCTACAATGAGCAGTTCTTC. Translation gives CSARVASGPYNEQFF.